The present T cell receptor beta chain was sequenced within a study of identical twins. Each CDR3 protein is one row after TCRdb ran MiXCR on the 5' RACE reads. Among some 190,000 distinct CDR3 sequences listed, more than 15% were seen once. There are 15 residues in the CDR3. Trimming took 4 bases from V and 4 from J; bases not matched to a gene: 7. This sample was shared with a second study, whose subject was T cells expressing NK-cell markers. That investigation notes: Sorted CD3+CD56+NKG2C+, CD3+CD56+NKG2C- and CD3+CD56-NKG2C+ T-cell subsets were beta-chain profiled. Sequencing covered eight donors, seven HCMV-seropositive and one seronegative. Among a handful of donors, these clonotypes also ranked first in the CD3+CD56-NKG2C+ fraction.

The source is a woman aged 18-29 years in good health. What was sequenced was CD8+ T cells sorted from blood. The V call is TRBV12-3 or TRBV12-4, the J call TRBJ1-2; 9 positions match TRBD1. For the CDR3, the DNA is TGTGCCAGCAGTTGGGTACCGGGACAGGGCTATGGCTACACCTTC. It yields the protein CASSWVPGQGYGYTF.